Below are 30 T cell receptor beta chains sequenced from a single sample in a study of blood T cell repertoires in COVID-19. Using immunoSEQ multiplex PCR, the repertoire was profiled, and TCRdb retains in-frame clones only, with some absent. This sample has 250,000 to 400,000 clones, with 90% found just once. Sequencing was carried out using peripheral blood. The receptor source for this set is a woman aged 25 to 39 with COVID-19, enrolled during active disease.

The chain couples TRBV7-2 to TRBJ1-1; D possibly corresponds to TRBD1 (6 bases). V was pared by 1 base and J by 5 bases, with 20 bases between. The germline V gene encodes CDR1 SGHTA and CDR2 FQGNSA. This CDR3 spans 17 amino acids. The CDR3 spells CASSLVGGRGARTEAFF. The CDR3 bases are TGTGCCAGCAGCTTAGTGGGGGGTCGGGGGGCGAGGACTGAAGCTTTCTTT.

The rearrangement uses TRBV6-5 and TRBJ2-7, with D perhaps TRBD2 (5 bases). Germline loops: CDR1 MNHEY, CDR2 SVGAGI. The CDR3 is made up of 13 amino acids. Trimming stripped 10 bases from V and 0 bases from J, with 13 bases between. CDR3 DNA: TGTGCCACCCGGGGTATGAGCTCCTACGAGCAGTACTTC. This codes for CATRGMSSYEQYF.

The rearrangement links TRBV3-1 (or the pseudogene TRBV3-2) to TRBJ1-2, with D hard to call. Germline lookup yields CDR1 LGHDT and CDR2 YNNKEL (reference sequence). The V and J ends lost 5 bases and 4 bases respectively, with 8 bases between them. The CDR3 is made up of 12 amino acids. The DNA of the CDR3 is TGTGCCAGCAGCAGGGAGGCCTATGGCTACACCTTC. Residues: CASSREAYGYTF.

The chain uses TRBV6-5 and TRBJ1-6, with D tentatively TRBD1 (5 bases). The CDR3 contains 14 residues. Germline V lookup: CDR1 MNHEY, CDR2 SVGAGI. Trimming cost V 2 bases and J 7 bases, with 9 bases left between them. The CDR3 bases are TGTGCCAGCAGTTACGGGGGGTGGAATTCACCCCTCCACTTT. Its translation is CASSYGGWNSPLHF.

The CDR3 protein is CSASQGKAFF. The CDR3 DNA sequence: TGCAGTGCTAGTCAGGGAAAAGCTTTCTTT. The chain carries TRBV20-1 and TRBJ1-1; a weak D match, TRBD1 (5 bases). The CDR3 is made up of 10 amino acids. Trimming took 3 bases from V and 9 from J, leaving 8 bases between them. Germline CDR1 DFQATT, CDR2 SNEGSKA (reference sequence).

The gene calls are TRBV6-4 and TRBJ2-1; TRBD2 matches 8 bases. Trimming at V came to 4 bases and at J to 8 bases, leaving 10 bases not matched to a gene. Germline V lookup: CDR1 MRHNA, CDR2 SNTAGT. CDR3 size: 15 residues. The CDR3 region is CASSVAAGVGHEQFF. CDR3 DNA: TGTGCCAGCAGTGTTGCAGCGGGAGTAGGGCATGAGCAGTTCTTC.

The V gene is TRBV2, the J gene TRBJ2-7; 8 bases are a match to TRBD1. Germline CDR1 is SNHLY and CDR2 is FYNNEI. V was clipped by 8 bases and J by 4 bases; unmatched bases: 10. This CDR3 has 14 residues. The CDR3 sequence: CASSKDRDIYEQYF. The CDR3 DNA reads as TGTGCCAGCTCCAAGGACAGGGACATATACGAGCAGTACTTC.

This clone was detected a few times. V gene TRBV5-8 combines with J gene TRBJ2-2, with TRBD1 as a possible D gene (6 bases). The CDR3 is made up of 14 amino acids. Germline V gives CDR1 SGHTS, CDR2 YDEGEE. V was shortened by 4 bases and J by 5 bases, with 12 bases between the two germline ends. In nucleotides, the CDR3 is TGTGCCAGCAGCACAGGACAGTTAACCGGGGAGCTGTTTTTT. It translates to CASSTGQLTGELFF.

The rearrangement uses TRBV10-3 and TRBJ1-6; D remains unclear. V gave up 10 bases and J gave up 6 bases, with 16 bases separating them. Germline CDR1 and CDR2: ENHRY and SYGVKD. The CDR3 spans 14 residues. The CDR3 region has the DNA TGTGCCAGTCGGGGTTTGAGTGGTAATTCACCCCTCCACTTT. Its translation is CASRGLSGNSPLHF.

The chain recombines TRBV11-3 with TRBJ2-5, with TRBD2 matching over 11 bases. V shed 3 bases, J shed 1 base, and the junction held 1 base outside the gene matches. The CDR3 totals 15 residues. Germline V gene lookup returns CDR1 SGHNT and CDR2 YENEEA. The CDR3 sequence is CASSFGTSGQETQYF. The CDR3 DNA is TGTGCCAGCAGCTTCGGGACTAGCGGCCAAGAGACCCAGTACTTC. Full variable domain (missing parts from reference TRBV11-3 and TRBJ2-5): EAGVVQSPRYKIIEKKQPVAFWCNPISGHNTLYWYLQNLGQGPELLIRYENEEAVDDSQLPKDRFSAERLKGVDSTLKIQPAELGDSAVYLCASSFGTSGQETQYFGPGTRLLVL.

This clone showed up just once. The gene calls are TRBV2 and TRBJ1-3, with 7 bases that match TRBD1. The germline V gene has CDR1 SNHLY and CDR2 FYNNEI. With 7 bases clipped from V and 7 bases from J, the junction kept 10 bases outside the gene matches. The CDR3 runs 14 residues. DNA of the CDR3: TGTGCCAGCACCACGACAGGGCCTTTGAACACCATATATTTT. Protein sequence: CASTTTGPLNTIYF.

V usage is TRBV6-5 and J usage is TRBJ2-7; no clear D gene. Per the germline V gene, CDR1 is MNHEY and CDR2 is SVGAGI. Trimming removed 6 bases from V and 0 bases from J, with 12 bases in between. This CDR3 is 14 amino acids long. The CDR3 DNA is TGTGCCAGCAGGCCCGTTTTTAGCTCCTACGAGCAGTACTTC. It is translated as CASRPVFSSYEQYF.

The V call is TRBV7-9, the J call TRBJ2-7; 9 nucleotides align to TRBD1. The CDR3 has 17 amino acids. J was trimmed by 6 bases and V by 5 bases; bases with no gene match: 17. Germline CDR1 and CDR2: SEHNR and FQNEAQ (reference sequence). CDR3 in amino acids: CASSLTESRDRAREQYF. The CDR3 region has the DNA TGTGCCAGCAGCCTCACTGAAAGCCGGGACAGGGCGCGCGAGCAGTACTTC.

J is TRBJ2-5 and V is TRBV24-1; the D gene is possibly TRBD1 (5 bases). This CDR3 spans 14 amino acids. Trimming removed 3 bases from V and 3 bases from J, with 10 bases in between. Germline V gene lookup returns CDR1 KGHDR and CDR2 SFDVKD. The CDR3 protein is CATSDTDRKETQYF. The CDR3, as DNA: TGTGCCACCAGTGATACCGACAGAAAAGAGACCCAGTACTTC.

This clone was seen a single time. This rearrangement joins TRBV27 to TRBJ2-7; 9 bases agree with TRBD1. The CDR3 covers 17 residues. Germline CDR1 MNHEY, CDR2 SMNVEV (reference sequence). The trim removed 0 bases at V and 4 bases at J, leaving 10 bases unmatched. The CDR3 loop reads CASSLSGADRGGYEQYF. In nucleotides, the CDR3 is TGTGCCAGCAGTTTATCAGGAGCTGACAGGGGGGGGTACGAGCAGTACTTC.

This chain joins TRBV20-1 and TRBJ2-1; D perhaps matches TRBD2 (6 bases). The V end was cut by 6 bases, the J end by 8 bases, with 11 bases between. The germline CDR1 and CDR2 sequences are DFQATT and SNEGSKA (reference sequence). There are 11 residues in the CDR3. This chain's CDR3 is CSAPDYHEQFF. The CDR3 DNA reads as TGCAGTGCGCCGGACTATCATGAGCAGTTCTTC.

The genes are TRBV30 and TRBJ1-1; a weak D match, TRBD1 (5 bases). CDR1 is GTSNPN, CDR2 SVGIG, per germline (reference sequence). CDR3 size: 13 residues. Trimming took off 2 bases at V and 9 bases at J, with 16 bases between the two ends. The CDR3 DNA follows: TGTGCCTGGAGTCAGGAGGGGATAGAGAAAGCTTTCTTT. It codes for CAWSQEGIEKAFF.

This rearrangement joins TRBV5-1 to TRBJ1-4, with D possibly matching TRBD1 (5 bases). V lost 4 bases, J lost 0 bases, and 13 bases lay in between. Germline loops: CDR1 SGHRS, CDR2 YFSETQ. The CDR3 length is 16 residues. The CDR3 reads CASSAVTVATNEKLFF. For the CDR3, the DNA is TGCGCCAGCAGCGCCGTGACAGTTGCAACTAATGAAAAACTGTTTTTT.

V is TRBV19 and J is TRBJ1-1; D is unresolved. Germline V CDR1 and CDR2: LNHDA, SQIVND (reference sequence). The CDR3 length is 13 residues. V lost 1 base, J lost 6 bases, and 9 bases lay in between. The CDR3 loop is CASSIVAGAEAFF. The CDR3 region has the DNA TGTGCCAGTAGTATAGTGGCGGGAGCTGAAGCTTTCTTT. The full variable domain, in which reference TRBV19 and TRBJ1-1 provide the parts outside the CDR3, is DGGITQSPKYLFRKEGQNVTLSCEQNLNHDAMYWYRQDPGQGLRLIYYSQIVNDFQKGDIAEGYSVSREKKESFPLTVTSAQKNPTAFYLCASSIVAGAEAFFGQGTRLTVV.

The V call is TRBV5-4, the J call TRBJ2-1; 10 nucleotides align to TRBD2. The V gene end was trimmed by 4 bases and the J gene end by 3 bases; junction bases not matched to a gene: 7. The CDR3 totals 16 residues. Germline CDR1 is SGHNT and CDR2 is YYREEE (reference sequence). CDR3 residues: CASSQGLADLYNEQFF. The CDR3 DNA is TGTGCCAGCAGCCAAGGACTAGCGGACCTCTACAATGAGCAGTTCTTC.

The chain couples TRBV6-5 to TRBJ2-2; D not resolved. Looked up from germline, CDR1 is MNHEY and CDR2 is SVGAGI. The CDR3 contains 15 residues. Between the trimmed V and J ends, which lost 0 bases and 2 bases, there was a span of 7 bases. The CDR3 sequence: CASSYSTVNTGELFF. For the CDR3, the DNA is TGTGCCAGCAGTTACTCGACTGTTAACACCGGGGAGCTGTTTTTT.

The chain combines TRBV28 with TRBJ2-2, with 9 bases matching TRBD2. Germline CDR1 is MDHEN and CDR2 is SYDVKM. J was trimmed by 3 bases and V by 2 bases; bases with no gene match: 7. The CDR3 runs to 17 residues. In DNA form, the CDR3 reads TGTGCCAGCAGTTTAAATAGCGGGAGTTATCACACCGGGGAGCTGTTTTTT. Its protein product is CASSLNSGSYHTGELFF.

V and J are TRBV2 and TRBJ2-7, with 8 bases identical to TRBD2. CDR3 length: 15 amino acids. The V gene's germline CDR1 is SNHLY and CDR2 FYNNEI. Trimming removed 8 bases from V and 5 bases from J; junction bases left unmatched: 14. The CDR3 DNA follows: TGTGCCAGCGGGGCTCGCGGGAGGATGGACCACGAGCAGTACTTC. Its translation is CASGARGRMDHEQYF. The entire variable domain, with the rest obtained from reference TRBV2 and TRBJ2-7, is as follows: EPEVTQTPSHQVTQMGQEVILRCVPISNHLYFYWYRQILGQKVEFLVSFYNNEISEKSEIFDDQFSVERPDGSNFTLKIRSTKLEDSAMYFCASGARGRMDHEQYFGPGTRLTVT.

About this clone: Within the sample, other DNA sequences also encode this same CDR3. The chain couples TRBV19 to TRBJ1-1; TRBD1 might be the D (6 bases). The CDR3 contains 12 residues. The germline V gene has CDR1 LNHDA and CDR2 SQIVND (reference sequence). The V and J ends lost 6 bases and 4 bases respectively, with 9 bases between them. CDR3 residues: CASRQGGTEAFF. The CDR3 region has the DNA TGTGCCAGTAGACAGGGCGGCACTGAAGCTTTCTTT. Filled out from reference TRBV19 and TRBJ1-1, the complete variable domain reads DGGITQSPKYLFRKEGQNVTLSCEQNLNHDAMYWYRQDPGQGLRLIYYSQIVNDFQKGDIAEGYSVSREKKESFPLTVTSAQKNPTAFYLCASRQGGTEAFFGQGTRLTVV.

The J gene is TRBJ1-4, the V gene TRBV9, with D tentatively TRBD1 (5 bases). The V end lost 7 bases, the J end lost 4 bases, and 20 bases lay between the germline ends. CDR1 and CDR2 (germline): SGDLS, YYNGEE. CDR3 size: 16 residues. Here the CDR3 reads CASSPEGGQGNEKLFF. The CDR3 nucleotides read TGTGCCAGCTCCCCAGAGGGAGGGCAGGGTAATGAAAAACTGTTTTTT.

V usage is TRBV15 and J usage is TRBJ1-2, with 7 bases fitting TRBD1. CDR1 LNHNV and CDR2 YYDKDF come from the germline V gene (reference sequence). J gave up 4 bases and V 5 bases, and 4 bases lay outside the gene matches. The CDR3 consists of 13 residues. The CDR3 DNA follows: TGTGCCACCAGCGGGACAGAAGGCTATGGCTACACCTTC. Protein sequence: CATSGTEGYGYTF.

The chain combines TRBV29-1 with TRBJ2-7; 11 nucleotides agree with TRBD1. The CDR3 has 13 amino acids. Looked up from germline, CDR1 is SQVTM and CDR2 is ANQGSEA. V gave up 2 bases and J gave up 6 bases; unmatched junction bases: 3. The chain's CDR3 is CSVERDRGIEQYF. The CDR3 nucleotides are TGCAGCGTTGAACGGGACAGGGGGATCGAGCAGTACTTC.

This clone was found a few times. This chain joins TRBV7-9 and TRBJ2-7, with 9 bases matching TRBD2. The CDR3 is 15 amino acids. Germline CDR1 and CDR2: SEHNR and FQNEAQ (reference sequence). V was clipped by 4 bases and J by 4 bases; unmatched bases: 8. The chain's CDR3 is CASSSSLAGVYEQYF. As DNA, the CDR3 is TGTGCCAGCAGCTCCTCTTTAGCGGGAGTTTACGAGCAGTACTTC.

V usage is TRBV10-3 and J usage is TRBJ2-3, with 8 positions matching TRBD2. Germline V gene data show CDR1 as ENHRY and CDR2 as SYGVKD. The CDR3 totals 15 residues. The V and J ends lost 5 bases and 2 bases, in that order; junction bases with no gene match: 6. CDR3 sequence (DNA): TGTGCCATCAGTTCCTTAGCGGGGCTCACAGATACGCAGTATTTT. It is translated as CAISSLAGLTDTQYF.

CDR3 coding DNA: TGTGCCTGGATACTAGGAGGGCCCTACAATGAGCAGTTCTTC. It codes for CAWILGGPYNEQFF. V usage is TRBV30 and J usage is TRBJ2-1; D is perhaps TRBD2 (6 bases). The ends were cut back, 4 bases at V and 2 bases at J, with 12 bases in the middle. Per the germline V gene, CDR1 is GTSNPN and CDR2 is SVGIG (reference sequence). This CDR3 region has 14 residues.